This T cell receptor beta chain was sequenced during a study of T cells after yellow fever vaccination. Study conclusions and caveats: Contaminants from the bulk population, in the form of abundant clonotypes, could be found in FACS-sorted repertoires. Among all clonotypes, a small share was observed in both CD4 and CD8 compartments. Reappearance after the booster was observed for most primary-vaccination clones (roughly 97% CD4, just over 85% CD8).

TCRdb used MiXCR to reprocess the 5' RACE reads, holding one entry per CDR3 protein. The top ten hold about a sixth of the sample, which has fewer than 650,000 distinct CDR3 sequences, 21% seen once. This clonotype was counted many times. Its antigen is currently unknown. Germline CDR1 and CDR2: SEHNR and FQNEAQ (reference sequence). The CDR3 sequence is 12 residues long. V was pared by 7 bases and J by 4 bases, with 10 bases between. This sequence originates from a man aged 18 to 30 who received the YFV17D yellow fever vaccine. The specimen was PBMCs, collected roughly 20 days after the first yellow fever vaccination. The genes are TRBV7-9 and TRBJ1-1; D is uncertain. The DNA of the CDR3 is TGTGCCAGCACCATCGTACTCACTGAAGCTTTCTTT. Translated, it gives CASTIVLTEAFF.